Below, 26 T cell receptor beta chains from the same sample are listed, as sequenced in a study of identical twins. TCRdb re-called the 5' RACE reads with MiXCR, one entry per CDR3 protein. The top ten clones hold around 12% of a sample with a few hundred thousand distinct CDR3 sequences, approximately 17% of them seen once. Source material: naive T cells sorted from blood. The receptor source for this set is a man in his fifties in good health.

The rearrangement links TRBV7-9 to TRBJ1-4; a possible D gene is TRBD1 (6 bases). V gave up 5 bases and J gave up 5 bases, with 12 bases separating them. The CDR3 length is 14 residues. The germline gives CDR1 SEHNR, CDR2 FQNEAQ (reference sequence). CDR3 sequence reads: CASSGGTRNEKLFF. The CDR3 DNA reads TGTGCCAGCAGCGGCGGGACACGCAATGAAAAACTGTTTTTT.

This clonotype was detected only a few times. This sequence joins TRBV6-1 and TRBJ2-2, with D possibly being TRBD2 (6 bases). V gave up 4 bases and J gave up 5 bases, with 11 bases separating them. CDR1 MNHNS and CDR2 SASEGT come from the germline V gene. CDR3 length: 14 residues. The CDR3 region has the DNA TGTGCCAGCAGTGCCGGGAGAGCGACCGGGGAGCTGTTTTTT. Its translation is CASSAGRATGELFF.

This clonotype came up many times. The CDR3 is CASSETGMEETQYF. CDR3 nucleotides: TGTGCCAGCAGTGAAACGGGGATGGAAGAGACCCAGTACTTC. The chain employs TRBV2 and TRBJ2-5; tentatively, D is TRBD2 (5 bases). Per the germline V gene, CDR1 is SNHLY and CDR2 is FYNNEI. V was shortened by 2 bases and J by 3 bases, with 10 bases between the two germline ends. The CDR3 length is 14 residues.

Concerning this clonotype: At one boundary the junction diverges from the germline segment, which might be a read error. The chain is built from TRBV5-1 and TRBJ2-7, with D maybe TRBD1 (5 bases). From germline, CDR1 is SGHRS and CDR2 YFSETQ. The CDR3 is 14 amino acids. The CDR3 nucleotides read TGCGCCAGCAGCTTGCAGGGTGGGTCCTCCGAGCAGTACTTC. Protein: CASSLQGGSSEQYF.

This chain connects TRBV7-2 to TRBJ2-5; the match to TRBD2 covers 9 bases. Germline-derived CDR1 and CDR2 are SGHTA and FQGNSA. This CDR3 comprises 16 residues. V shed 3 bases and J 2 bases; nucleotides not matched to a gene: 7. The CDR3 DNA sequence: TGTGCCAGCAGCTTTCGCCTAGCGGGGACACAAGAGACCCAGTACTTC. Protein sequence: CASSFRLAGTQETQYF.

This clonotype was observed at least ten times. V is TRBV9 and J is TRBJ2-1; D gene ambiguous. Trimming removed 0 bases at V and 6 bases at J, with 10 bases between. Germline-derived CDR1 and CDR2 are SGDLS and YYNGEE. The CDR3 extends over 14 amino acids. The CDR3 region is CASSVEDRINEQFF. DNA for the CDR3: TGTGCCAGCAGCGTAGAGGACCGGATCAATGAGCAGTTCTTC.

This clonotype was observed at least ten times. The chain recombines TRBV7-9 with TRBJ2-7, with a weak D call TRBD1 (6 bases). V gave up 2 bases and J gave up 9 bases, with 20 bases separating them. CDR3 length: 15 residues. From germline, CDR1 is SEHNR and CDR2 FQNEAQ (reference sequence). CDR3 sequence: CASSLPIQGATGQYF. CDR3 DNA: TGTGCCAGCAGCTTACCCATACAGGGAGCGACCGGGCAGTACTTC.

This clonotype has more than one count but fewer than ten. This chain links TRBV4-2 with TRBJ2-5; D remains unclear. The CDR3 contains 16 residues. The V end lost 0 bases, the J end lost 5 bases, and 16 bases lay between the germline ends. The germline V gene has CDR1 LGHNA and CDR2 YNFKEQ. CDR3 region: CASSQDRGLLGETQYF. In DNA, the CDR3 is TGTGCCAGCAGCCAAGATAGAGGCCTTCTAGGGGAGACCCAGTACTTC.

This clonotype was seen once. A junction end diverges from the germline sequence, so it may reflect a read error. The CDR3 region is CAIRRQGSQYF. Written as DNA, the CDR3 is TGCGCCATCAGACGACAGGGATCGCAGTACTTC. V usage is TRBV10-3 and J usage is TRBJ2-7; 7 bases are shared with TRBD1. The length of the CDR3 is 11 residues. CDR1 ENHRY and CDR2 SYGVKD come from the germline V gene.

The V call is TRBV20-1, the J call TRBJ2-7, with 9 bases identical to TRBD2. Trimming took 5 bases from V and 2 from J; bases not matched to a gene: 13. The length of the CDR3 is 16 residues. Germline values: CDR1 DFQATT, CDR2 SNEGSKA (reference sequence). The CDR3 reads CSAGPLLAGAPYEQYF. The CDR3 nucleotides read TGCAGTGCTGGCCCCTTACTAGCGGGCGCACCCTACGAGCAGTACTTC.

The chain couples TRBV12-3 or TRBV12-4 to TRBJ1-1; D is perhaps TRBD1 (5 bases). The CDR3 is 15 residues long. Trimming stripped 3 bases from V and 4 bases from J, with 15 bases between. The CDR3 coding sequence is TGTGCCAGCAGTTTTCTGGACACGGGCGTCACTGAAGCTTTCTTT. It encodes CASSFLDTGVTEAFF.

The chain has TRBV5-5 and TRBJ2-3; D unclear. The V end was cut by 0 bases, the J end by 0 bases, with 11 bases between. CDR1 is SGHKS and CDR2 is YYEKEE in the germline V gene (reference sequence). The CDR3 is 16 residues long. The CDR3 sequence is CASSLGSSHSTDTQYF. CDR3 sequence (DNA): TGTGCCAGCAGCTTGGGGAGCAGTCATAGCACAGATACGCAGTATTTT.

In its sample, this clonotype was seen many times. V gene TRBV5-1 combines with J gene TRBJ2-3, with 8 bases lining up with TRBD1. With V trimmed by 0 bases and J by 0 bases, 3 bases remained unmatched. The germline CDR1 and CDR2 sequences are SGHRS and YFSETQ. The CDR3 runs to 16 residues. The CDR3 here is CASSLGTGPSTDTQYF. CDR3 in DNA: TGCGCCAGCAGCTTGGGGACAGGGCCAAGCACAGATACGCAGTATTTT. The full variable domain, with the rest looked up from reference TRBV5-1 and TRBJ2-3, is KAGVTQTPRYLIKTRGQQVTLSCSPISGHRSVSWYQQTPGQGLQFLFEYFSETQRNKGNFPGRFSGRQFSNSRSEMNVSTLELGDSALYLCASSLGTGPSTDTQYFGPGTRLTVL.

This sequence joins TRBV28 and TRBJ2-1; 9 nucleotides align to TRBD1. Germline V gene lookup returns CDR1 MDHEN and CDR2 SYDVKM. The length of the CDR3 is 15 residues. V lost 6 bases, J lost 7 bases, and 10 bases stayed unmatched. The chain's CDR3 is CASSQPGQGPNEQFF. CDR3 DNA: TGTGCCAGCAGCCAACCGGGACAGGGCCCAAATGAGCAGTTCTTC.

This clonotype was seen ten or more times. This chain joins TRBV6-1 and TRBJ2-7, with a possible D match to TRBD1 (6 bases). Per the germline V gene, CDR1 is MNHNS and CDR2 is SASEGT. V lost 1 base and J lost 3, with 7 bases in between. The CDR3 has 13 amino acids. This CDR3 reads CASSEGQDYEQYF. The CDR3 nucleotides read TGTGCCAGCAGTGAAGGACAGGACTACGAGCAGTACTTC.

J is TRBJ1-2 and V is TRBV10-3, with D tentatively TRBD1 (5 bases). Germline lookup yields CDR1 ENHRY and CDR2 SYGVKD. Trimming shortened V by 0 bases and J by 6 bases, and 8 bases separated the two germline ends. The CDR3 covers 13 residues. DNA of the CDR3: TGTGCCATCAGTGAGTCGGAAGGGGATGGCTACACCTTC. Its translation is CAISESEGDGYTF.

This clonotype was seen at least ten times. The chain recombines TRBV27 with TRBJ2-7; D gene ambiguous. V lost 2 bases and J 0 bases, leaving 8 bases between the germline ends. The CDR3 loop spans 14 amino acids. The germline V gene has CDR1 MNHEY and CDR2 SMNVEV (reference sequence). The CDR3 region has the DNA TGTGCCAGCAGTTTAAGAGCTGTCTCCTACGAGCAGTACTTC. Translation gives CASSLRAVSYEQYF.

The chain combines TRBV20-1 with TRBJ2-3, with a weak D call TRBD2 (6 bases). Trimming pared 5 bases from V and 5 bases from J, leaving 8 bases between. This CDR3 region has 11 residues. Germline V gene lookup returns CDR1 DFQATT and CDR2 SNEGSKA (reference sequence). The CDR3 protein is CSAGREDTQYF. The CDR3 nucleotides read TGCAGTGCTGGGCGGGAAGATACGCAGTATTTT.

The chain uses TRBV6-6 and TRBJ2-1, with TRBD2 matching 7 bases. V was pared by 5 bases and J by 10 bases, with 8 bases of the junction left unmatched. CDR1 is MNHNY, CDR2 SVGAGI, per germline (reference sequence). The CDR3 extends over 13 amino acids. The CDR3 DNA reads as TGTGCCAGCAGTGGCGGGAGACACCGAGAGCAGTTCTTC. This encodes CASSGGRHREQFF.

This clonotype was counted a few times. The V gene is TRBV5-1, the J gene TRBJ1-6; D not certain. V lost 4 bases and J lost 10, with 15 bases in between. The CDR3 sequence is 14 residues long. CDR1 is SGHRS and CDR2 is YFSETQ in the germline V gene. The CDR3 is CASSPDWTDSPLHF. The CDR3 bases are TGCGCCAGCAGCCCGGACTGGACGGACTCACCCCTCCACTTT.

Written as DNA, the CDR3 is TGTGCCACCAGCAGAGGCGATACGCTTAATGAAAAACTGTTTTTT. Its translation: CATSRGDTLNEKLFF. The chain couples TRBV15 to TRBJ1-4; no reliable D call. Germline CDR1 and CDR2: LNHNV and YYDKDF (reference sequence). Between the trimmed V and J ends, which lost 1 base and 4 bases, there was a span of 10 bases. The CDR3 runs 15 residues. The full variable domain, rest sourced from reference TRBV15 and TRBJ1-4, is DAMVIQNPRYQVTQFGKPVTLSCSQTLNHNVMYWYQQKSSQAPKLLFHYYDKDFNNEADTPDNFQSRRPNTSFCFLDIRSPGLGDTAMYLCATSRGDTLNEKLFFGSGTQLSVL.

The V call is TRBV7-3, the J call TRBJ1-1, with D uncertain. V lost 1 base and J lost 4, with 10 bases in between. There are 14 residues in the CDR3. CDR1 and CDR2 from the germline V gene are SGHTA and FQGTGA. CDR3 nucleotide sequence: TGTGCCAGCAGCTTAAATGGGGTAGGCACTGAAGCTTTCTTT. Protein product: CASSLNGVGTEAFF.

This clonotype was counted a few times. The V call is TRBV27, the J call TRBJ2-5; a weak D match, TRBD2 (5 bases). The CDR3 loop spans 12 amino acids. Germline CDR1 is MNHEY and CDR2 is SMNVEV (reference sequence). V was shortened by 5 bases and J by 5 bases, with 9 bases between the two germline ends. The CDR3 DNA reads as TGTGCCAGCAGTAACGGGGTGGAGACCCAGTACTTC. This sequence encodes CASSNGVETQYF.

This clonotype has more than one count but fewer than ten. The chain is built from TRBV24-1 and TRBJ2-7, with TRBD2 identical over 8 bases. Per germline, CDR1 KGHDR and CDR2 SFDVKD. J was trimmed by 5 bases and V by 4 bases; bases with no gene match: 6. The CDR3 is 14 amino acids. The CDR3 DNA reads as TGTGCCACCAGTGAAACCGGGACTAGGAACGAGCAGTACTTC. Translated: CATSETGTRNEQYF.

This clonotype was picked up a small number of times. This chain joins TRBV20-1 and TRBJ2-1, with D perhaps given as TRBD1 or TRBD2 (5 bases each). Trimming pared 1 base from V and 4 bases from J, leaving 23 bases between. Per germline, CDR1 DFQATT and CDR2 SNEGSKA (reference sequence). CDR3 size: 18 residues. The CDR3 nucleotides read TGCAGTGCTAGAGGTGCAAGGGAGTTAAAGAGGGGTTACAATGAGCAGTTCTTC. Translated: CSARGARELKRGYNEQFF.

The genes are TRBV7-2 and TRBJ2-3; TRBD2 matches at 9 bases. CDR3 length equals 16 residues. Trimming cost V 6 bases and J 0 bases; bases outside gene matches: 7. Germline CDR1 and CDR2: SGHTA and FQGNSA. The CDR3 DNA reads TGTGCCAGCAGGCCCCCGGGACTAGCAAGCACAGATACGCAGTATTTT. The encoded protein is CASRPPGLASTDTQYF.